The rows below give T cell receptor beta chains drawn from one sample of a study of vaccination and CD4 T cells after COVID-19. Each CDR3 protein gets one entry after TCRdb re-called the PCR reads with MiXCR. The table lists just under 20,000 distinct CDR3 sequences, 50% to 75% of them singletons. This material consisted of CD4+ T cells from blood, taken after SARS-CoV-2 vaccination. The receptors were gathered from a human donor who had recovered from COVID-19. Both conserved end residues are part of each CDR3. D genes are given only for firm matches. A row's size may be missing; if present it is once, few, many or a size class.

j_gene,abundance,v_gene,d_gene,len,CDR3aa,CDR3nt
TRBJ2-1,.,TRBV19,.,12,CASSLLFQEQFF,TGTGCCAGTAGCCTACTCTTTCAGGAGCAGTTCTTC
TRBJ2-7,.,TRBV20-1,.,12,CSASAGQRRYYF,TGCAGTGCTAGTGCAGGACAGAGGCGGTACTACTTC
TRBJ2-1,.,TRBV6-1,TRBD2,15,CAISESPSGSNEQFF,TGTGCCATCAGTGAGTCGCCTAGCGGGAGCAATGAGCAGTTCTTC
TRBJ2-7,few,TRBV20-1,TRBD2,15,CSARRLAGGPYEQYF,TGCAGTGCCCGCCGGCTAGCGGGAGGGCCCTACGAGCAGTACTTC
TRBJ2-7,few,TRBV5-8,.,11,CASQGLYEQYF,TGTGCCAGCCAGGGTCTCTACGAGCAGTACTTC
TRBJ1-1,.,TRBV7-9,.,13,CASVGQGNTEAFF,TGTGCCAGCGTCGGGCAGGGAAACACTGAAGCTTTCTTT
TRBJ1-1,few,TRBV20-1,.,13,CSARTDLNTEAFF,TGCAGTGCCCGGACAGATTTGAACACTGAAGCTTTCTTT
TRBJ2-3,.,TRBV7-2,TRBD2,20,CASSPTHPGLAGWGTDTQYF,TGTGCCAGCAGCCCCACCCATCCGGGACTAGCGGGATGGGGTACAGATACGCAGTATTTT
TRBJ2-5,few,TRBV20-1,TRBD2,16,CSAYRLPAGGGETQYF,TGCAGTGCTTACCGCTTACCGGCGGGGGGTGGGGAGACCCAGTACTTC
TRBJ2-3,few,TRBV20-1,.,15,CSARTFQGRLDTQYF,TGCAGTGCTAGAACTTTCCAGGGGCGGTTAGATACGCAGTATTTT